The rows below give T cell receptor beta chains drawn from one sample of a study of long-term antiretroviral therapy in people with HIV. Libraries were prepared by immunoSEQ multiplex PCR; TCRdb keeps only in-frame clonotypes and omits some of them. The table includes roughly 23,000 clones, 80% to 90% detected once. Sequencing was performed on unsorted PBMCs, taken 0.1 years before starting antiretroviral therapy. The receptors derive from a man aged 18 to 30 with HIV. CDR3s include the opening cysteine and the closing phenylalanine or tryptophan. D genes are given only for firm matches. Some rows have no size entry. The others give once, few or many, or a class for an expanded clone.

j_gene,v_gene,len,abundance,d_gene,CDR3aa,CDR3nt
TRBJ2-7,TRBV28,17,-,TRBD1,CASKPGQGLIFGYEQYF,TGTGCCAGCAAGCCGGGACAGGGACTTATATTTGGCTACGAGCAGTACTTC
TRBJ1-2,TRBV16,11,-,-,CASSRGYGYTF,TGTGCCAGCAGCCGGGGGTATGGCTACACCTTC
TRBJ2-7,TRBV28,13,-,-,CASSMGLNYEQYF,TGTGCCAGCAGTATGGGACTGAACTACGAGCAGTACTTC
TRBJ2-3,TRBV19,13,once,-,CASSQGSTDTQYF,TGTGCCAGTAGCCAGGGGAGCACAGATACGCAGTATTTT
TRBJ1-5,TRBV5-1,15,-,-,CASSLGAYSNQPQHF,TGCGCCAGCAGCTTGGGAGCTTATAGCAATCAGCCCCAGCATTTT
TRBJ1-4,TRBV27,13,once,-,CASSLGGNEKLFF,TGTGCCAGCAGTCTAGGGGGAAATGAAAAACTGTTTTTT
TRBJ1-1,TRBV6-5,15,-,TRBD1,CASSYAAGGNTEAFF,TGTGCCAGCAGTTACGCGGCAGGGGGGAACACTGAAGCTTTCTTT
TRBJ2-3,TRBV5-4,14,-,-,CASSPGLPAYTQYF,TGTGCCAGCAGCCCAGGACTCCCAGCTTATACGCAGTATTTT
TRBJ1-5,TRBV6-6,13,-,-,CASSSEMGQPQHF,TGTGCCAGCAGTTCAGAGATGGGTCAGCCCCAGCATTTT
TRBJ1-1,TRBV25-1,11,-,-,CAETSGGEAFF,TGTGCCGAGACCTCGGGAGGCGAAGCTTTCTTT
TRBJ2-1,TRBV10-1,15,-,-,CASSERQGDYNEQFF,TGCGCCAGCAGTGAGAGGCAGGGTGACTACAATGAGCAGTTCTTC
TRBJ2-5,TRBV5-4,15,-,TRBD1,CASSLGQGRMETQYF,TGTGCCAGCAGCTTGGGACAGGGGCGCATGGAGACCCAGTACTTC
TRBJ1-2,TRBV5-1,15,-,-,CASSPGPQTNYGYTF,TGCGCCAGCAGTCCCGGGCCGCAGACTAACTATGGCTACACCTTC
TRBJ1-2,TRBV19,18,-,TRBD1,CASSINSGGAGGIAGYTF,TGTGCCAGTAGTATTAATTCCGGAGGCGCAGGGGGCATAGCTGGCTACACCTTC
TRBJ2-7,TRBV19,13,few,-,CASSIAWGDEQYF,TGTGCCAGTAGTATAGCTTGGGGTGACGAGCAGTACTTC
TRBJ2-1,TRBV27,14,large,-,CASSLGDLYNEQFF,TGTGCCAGCAGTTTAGGGGACCTATACAATGAGCAGTTCTTC
TRBJ2-1,TRBV7-3,14,-,TRBD2,CASSLGLAGGEQFF,TGTGCCAGCAGCTTAGGGCTAGCGGGAGGGGAGCAGTTCTTC
TRBJ2-1,TRBV2,15,-,TRBD1,CASSADRGPYNEQFF,TGTGCCAGCAGTGCTGACAGGGGGCCATACAATGAGCAGTTCTTC
TRBJ2-1,TRBV6-5,11,-,-,CASSYSGGQFF,TGTGCCAGCAGTTACTCAGGGGGGCAGTTCTTC
TRBJ1-1,TRBV9,14,-,-,CASSVEGEGTEAFF,TGTGCCAGCAGCGTAGAGGGGGAGGGAACTGAAGCTTTCTTT
TRBJ2-3,TRBV5-1,15,once,-,CASSPQGSGADTQYF,TGCGCCAGCAGCCCCCAGGGGAGTGGGGCAGATACGCAGTATTTT
TRBJ1-2,TRBV28,14,-,-,CASSVIGTHYGYTF,TGTGCCAGCAGCGTCATTGGGACCCACTATGGCTACACCTTC
TRBJ1-3,TRBV5-4,13,-,-,CASSLNGGGTIYF,TGTGCCAGCAGCTTGAATGGGGGCGGCACCATATATTTT
TRBJ1-4,TRBV7-6,15,medium-sized,-,CASSPTGSTNEKLFF,TGTGCCAGCAGCCCAACAGGATCAACTAATGAAAAACTGTTTTTT
TRBJ1-1,TRBV19,13,once,-,CASSPQGWAEAFF,TGTGCCAGTAGCCCTCAGGGATGGGCTGAAGCTTTCTTT
TRBJ1-4,TRBV28,15,-,-,CASTLGGGGNEKLFF,TGTGCCAGCACCTTGGGGGGCGGTGGTAATGAAAAACTGTTTTTT
TRBJ2-7,TRBV19,13,-,TRBD1,CASRQGQDYEQYF,TGTGCCAGTAGACAAGGACAGGACTACGAGCAGTACTTC
TRBJ2-7,TRBV6-6,14,-,TRBD1,CASSYGQGPYEQYF,TGTGCCAGCAGTTACGGACAGGGGCCCTACGAGCAGTACTTC